This T cell receptor (beta chain) was captured in a study of T cells after yellow fever vaccination. Study outcomes and limitations: Boosting was followed by the reappearance of most primary-vaccination clones (roughly 96% CD4, about 90% CD8).

This clonotype was detected ten times or more. What it binds is not known. V lost 3 bases and J lost 2, with 11 bases in between. Per the germline V gene, CDR1 is KGHSH and CDR2 is LQKENI. The length of the CDR3 is 14 residues. TCRdb recomputed calls from the 5' RACE reads with MiXCR, one row per CDR3 protein. The table has approximately 300,000 distinct CDR3 sequences, under 15% seen once. The sequencing here drew on CD4+ T cells sorted from PBMCs, taken 45 days after the yellow fever booster vaccination. The chain has TRBV18 and TRBJ2-7, with a possible D match to TRBD1 (5 bases). The clonotype comes from a man younger than 40 who received the YFV17D yellow fever vaccine. The CDR3 is CASSPGQGTYEQYF. The CDR3 bases are TGTGCCAGCTCACCCGGGCAGGGCACCTACGAGCAGTACTTC.